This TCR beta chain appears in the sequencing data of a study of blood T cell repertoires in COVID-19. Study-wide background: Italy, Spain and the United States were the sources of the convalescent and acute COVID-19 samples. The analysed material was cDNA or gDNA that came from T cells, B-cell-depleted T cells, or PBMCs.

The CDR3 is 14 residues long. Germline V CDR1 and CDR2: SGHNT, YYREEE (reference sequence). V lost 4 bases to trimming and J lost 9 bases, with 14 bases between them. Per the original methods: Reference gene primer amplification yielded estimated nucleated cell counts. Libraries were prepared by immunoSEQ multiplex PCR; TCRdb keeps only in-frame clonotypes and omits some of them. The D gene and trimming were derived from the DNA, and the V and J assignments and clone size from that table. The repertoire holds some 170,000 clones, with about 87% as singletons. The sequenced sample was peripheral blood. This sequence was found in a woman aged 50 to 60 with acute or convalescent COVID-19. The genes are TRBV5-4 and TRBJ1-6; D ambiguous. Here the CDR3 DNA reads TGTGCCAGCAGCCAACCAGGCTCCGGTTCACCCCTCCACTTT. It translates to CASSQPGSGSPLHF.